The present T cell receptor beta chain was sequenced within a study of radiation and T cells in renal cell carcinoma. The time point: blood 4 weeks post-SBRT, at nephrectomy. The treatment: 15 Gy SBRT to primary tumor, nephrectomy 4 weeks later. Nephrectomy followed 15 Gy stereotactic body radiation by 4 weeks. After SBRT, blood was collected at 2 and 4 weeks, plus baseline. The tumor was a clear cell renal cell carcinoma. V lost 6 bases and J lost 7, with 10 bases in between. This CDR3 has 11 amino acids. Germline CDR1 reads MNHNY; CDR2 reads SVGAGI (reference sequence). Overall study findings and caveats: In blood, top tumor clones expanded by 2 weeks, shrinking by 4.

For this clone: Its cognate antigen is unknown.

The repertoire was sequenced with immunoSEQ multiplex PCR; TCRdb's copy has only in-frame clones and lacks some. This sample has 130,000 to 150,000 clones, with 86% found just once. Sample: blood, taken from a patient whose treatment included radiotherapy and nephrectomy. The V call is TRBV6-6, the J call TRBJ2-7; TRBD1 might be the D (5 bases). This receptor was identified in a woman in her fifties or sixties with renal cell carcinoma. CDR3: CASSLKGEQYF. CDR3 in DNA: TGTGCCAGCAGCCTCAAGGGGGAGCAGTACTTC.